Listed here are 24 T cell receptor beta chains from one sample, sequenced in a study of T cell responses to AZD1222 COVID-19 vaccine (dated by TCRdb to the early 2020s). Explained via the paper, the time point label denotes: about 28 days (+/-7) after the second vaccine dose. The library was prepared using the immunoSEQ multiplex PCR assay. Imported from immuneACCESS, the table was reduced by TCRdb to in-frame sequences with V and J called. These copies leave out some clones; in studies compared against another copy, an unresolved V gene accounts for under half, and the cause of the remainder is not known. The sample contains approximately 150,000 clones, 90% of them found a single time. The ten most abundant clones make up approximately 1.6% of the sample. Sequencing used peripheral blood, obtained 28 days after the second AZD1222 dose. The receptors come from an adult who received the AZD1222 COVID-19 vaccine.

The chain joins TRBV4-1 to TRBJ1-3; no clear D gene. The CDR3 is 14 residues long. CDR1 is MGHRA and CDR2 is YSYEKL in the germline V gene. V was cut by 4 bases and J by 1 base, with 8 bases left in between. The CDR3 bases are TGCGCCAGCAGCCCAGTGGAATCTGGAAACACCATATATTTT. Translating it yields CASSPVESGNTIYF.

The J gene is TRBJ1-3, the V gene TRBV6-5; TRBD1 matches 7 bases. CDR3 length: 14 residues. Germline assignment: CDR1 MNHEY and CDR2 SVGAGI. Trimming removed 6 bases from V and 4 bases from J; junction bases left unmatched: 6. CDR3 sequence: CASRPTGRGNTIYF. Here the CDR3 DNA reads TGTGCCAGCAGGCCGACAGGGAGGGGAAACACCATATATTTT.

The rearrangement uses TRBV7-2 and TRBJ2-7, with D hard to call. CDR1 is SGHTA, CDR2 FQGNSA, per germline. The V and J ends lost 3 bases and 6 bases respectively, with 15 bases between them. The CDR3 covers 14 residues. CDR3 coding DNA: TGTGCCAGCAGCTTTGCCTCCTTCATGCGCGAGCAGTACTTC. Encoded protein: CASSFASFMREQYF.

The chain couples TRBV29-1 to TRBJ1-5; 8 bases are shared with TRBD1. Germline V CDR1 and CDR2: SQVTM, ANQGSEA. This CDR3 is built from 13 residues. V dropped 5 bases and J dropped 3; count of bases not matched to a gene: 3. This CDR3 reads CSVTGGNNQPQHF. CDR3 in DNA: TGCAGCGTTACAGGGGGAAACAATCAGCCCCAGCATTTT.

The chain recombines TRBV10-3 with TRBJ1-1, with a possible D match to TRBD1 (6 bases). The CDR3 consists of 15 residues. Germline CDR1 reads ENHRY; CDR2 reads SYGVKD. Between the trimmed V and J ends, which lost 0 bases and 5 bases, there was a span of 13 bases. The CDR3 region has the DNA TGTGCCATCAGTGAGTCAACCCTCCAGGGGACTGAAGCTTTCTTT. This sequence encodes CAISESTLQGTEAFF.

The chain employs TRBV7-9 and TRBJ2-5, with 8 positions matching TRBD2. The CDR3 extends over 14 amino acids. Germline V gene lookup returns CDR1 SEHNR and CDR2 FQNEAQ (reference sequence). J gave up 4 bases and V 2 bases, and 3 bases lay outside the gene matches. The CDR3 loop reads CASSLFAGGETQYF. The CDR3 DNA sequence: TGTGCCAGCAGCTTATTTGCGGGAGGAGAGACCCAGTACTTC.

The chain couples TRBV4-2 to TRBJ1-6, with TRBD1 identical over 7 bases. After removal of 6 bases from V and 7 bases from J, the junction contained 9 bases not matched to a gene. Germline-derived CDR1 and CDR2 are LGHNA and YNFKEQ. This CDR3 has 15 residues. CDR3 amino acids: CASRGEGQRNSPLHF. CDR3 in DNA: TGTGCCAGCAGGGGGGAGGGACAGAGAAATTCACCCCTCCACTTT.

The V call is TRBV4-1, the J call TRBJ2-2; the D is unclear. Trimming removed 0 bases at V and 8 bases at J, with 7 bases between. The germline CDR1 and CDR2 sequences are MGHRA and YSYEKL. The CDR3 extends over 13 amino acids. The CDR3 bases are TGCGCCAGCAGCCAAGATCCAAGGGGGGAGCTGTTTTTT. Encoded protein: CASSQDPRGELFF.

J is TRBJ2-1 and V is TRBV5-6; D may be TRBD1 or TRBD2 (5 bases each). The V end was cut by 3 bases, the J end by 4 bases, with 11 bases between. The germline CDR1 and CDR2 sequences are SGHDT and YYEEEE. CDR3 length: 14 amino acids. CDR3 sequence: CASSWDGNYNEQFF. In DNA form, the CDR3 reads TGTGCCAGCAGCTGGGACGGGAATTACAATGAGCAGTTCTTC. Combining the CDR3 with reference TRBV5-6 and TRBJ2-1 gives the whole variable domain DAGVTQSPTHLIKTRGQQVTLRCSPKSGHDTVSWYQQALGQGPQFIFQYYEEEERQRGNFPDRFSGHQFPNYSSELNVNALLLGDSALYLCASSWDGNYNEQFFGPGTRLTVL.

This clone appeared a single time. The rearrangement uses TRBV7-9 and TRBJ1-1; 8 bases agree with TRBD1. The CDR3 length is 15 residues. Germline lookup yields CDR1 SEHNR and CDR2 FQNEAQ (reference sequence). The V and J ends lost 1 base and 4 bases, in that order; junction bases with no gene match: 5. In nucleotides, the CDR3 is TGTGCCAGCAGCTTAGGCAGGGGGCCAAGCACTGAAGCTTTCTTT. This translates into CASSLGRGPSTEAFF.

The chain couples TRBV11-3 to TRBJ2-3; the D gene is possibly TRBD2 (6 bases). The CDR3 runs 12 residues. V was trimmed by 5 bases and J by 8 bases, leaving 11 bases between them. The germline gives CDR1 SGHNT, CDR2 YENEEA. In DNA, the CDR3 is TGTGCCAGCAGCCTAGGTAGCGGTACGCAGTATTTT. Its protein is CASSLGSGTQYF.

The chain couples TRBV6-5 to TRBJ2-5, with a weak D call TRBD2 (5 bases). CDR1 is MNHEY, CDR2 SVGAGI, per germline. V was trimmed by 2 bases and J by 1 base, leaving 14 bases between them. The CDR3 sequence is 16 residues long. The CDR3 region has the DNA TGTGCCAGCAGTTACCACCAGACTACACGCCAAGAGACCCAGTACTTC. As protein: CASSYHQTTRQETQYF.

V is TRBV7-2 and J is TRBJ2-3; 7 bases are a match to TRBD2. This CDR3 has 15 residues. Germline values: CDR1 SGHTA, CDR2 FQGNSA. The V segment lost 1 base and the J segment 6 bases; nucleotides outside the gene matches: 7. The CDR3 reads CASSLGGTILDTQYF. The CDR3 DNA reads TGTGCCAGCAGCTTAGGCGGGACTATTTTGGATACGCAGTATTTT. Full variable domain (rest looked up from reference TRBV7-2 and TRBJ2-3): GAGVSQSPSNKVTEKGKDVELRCDPISGHTALYWYRQSLGQGLEFLIYFQGNSAPDKSGLPSDRFSAERTGGSVSTLTIQRTQQEDSAVYLCASSLGGTILDTQYFGPGTRLTVL.

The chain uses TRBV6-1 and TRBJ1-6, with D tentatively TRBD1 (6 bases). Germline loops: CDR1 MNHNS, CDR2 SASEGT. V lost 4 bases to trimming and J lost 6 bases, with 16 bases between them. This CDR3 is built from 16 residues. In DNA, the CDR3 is TGTGCCAGCAGTGCCTCCGGGACACCTTTTAATTCACCCCTCCACTTT. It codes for CASSASGTPFNSPLHF.

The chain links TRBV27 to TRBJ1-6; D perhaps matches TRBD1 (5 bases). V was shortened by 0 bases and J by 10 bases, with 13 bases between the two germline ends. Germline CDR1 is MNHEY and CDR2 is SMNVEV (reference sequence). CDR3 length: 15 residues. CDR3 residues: CASSLSRGTGSPLHF. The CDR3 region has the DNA TGTGCCAGCAGTTTATCGAGGGGCACGGGGTCACCCCTCCACTTT.

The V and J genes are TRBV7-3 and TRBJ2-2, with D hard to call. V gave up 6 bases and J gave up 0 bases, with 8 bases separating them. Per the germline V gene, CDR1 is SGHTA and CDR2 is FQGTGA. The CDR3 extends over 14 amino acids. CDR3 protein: CASRPDSNTGELFF. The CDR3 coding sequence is TGTGCCAGCAGACCCGACTCGAACACCGGGGAGCTGTTTTTT.

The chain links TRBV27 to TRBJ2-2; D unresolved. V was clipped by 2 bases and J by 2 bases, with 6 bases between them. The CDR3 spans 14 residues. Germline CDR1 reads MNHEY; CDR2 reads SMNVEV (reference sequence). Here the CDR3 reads CASSLGFNTGELFF. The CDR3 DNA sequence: TGTGCCAGCAGTTTAGGCTTCAACACCGGGGAGCTGTTTTTT.

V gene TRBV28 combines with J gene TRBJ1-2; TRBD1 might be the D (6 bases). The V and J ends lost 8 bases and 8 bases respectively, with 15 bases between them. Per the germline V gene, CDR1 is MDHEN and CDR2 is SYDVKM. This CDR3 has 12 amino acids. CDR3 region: CASRGGFGGYTF. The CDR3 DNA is TGTGCCAGCCGGGGGGGCTTCGGGGGCTACACCTTC.

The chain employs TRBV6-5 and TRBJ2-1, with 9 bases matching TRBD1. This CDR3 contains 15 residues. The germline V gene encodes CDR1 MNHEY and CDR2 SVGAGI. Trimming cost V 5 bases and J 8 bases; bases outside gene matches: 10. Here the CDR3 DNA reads TGTGCCAGCAGTCCACGAACAGGGGGCGCGGATGAGCAGTTCTTC. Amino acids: CASSPRTGGADEQFF.

This chain's CDR3 is CASSLGFSTNEKLFF. The DNA for the CDR3 is TGCGCCAGCAGCTTAGGATTTTCAACTAATGAAAAACTGTTTTTT. The chain uses TRBV5-1 and TRBJ1-4; D ambiguous. The V gene lost 2 bases and the J gene lost 0 bases, with 8 bases spanning the gap. CDR3 length: 15 residues. Per germline, CDR1 SGHRS and CDR2 YFSETQ.

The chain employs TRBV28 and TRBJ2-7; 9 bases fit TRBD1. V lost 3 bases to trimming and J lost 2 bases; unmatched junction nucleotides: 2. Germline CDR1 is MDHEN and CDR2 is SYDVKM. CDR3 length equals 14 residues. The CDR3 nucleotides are TGTGCCAGCAGTTTTACAGGGGGCCCCTACGAGCAGTACTTC. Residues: CASSFTGGPYEQYF.

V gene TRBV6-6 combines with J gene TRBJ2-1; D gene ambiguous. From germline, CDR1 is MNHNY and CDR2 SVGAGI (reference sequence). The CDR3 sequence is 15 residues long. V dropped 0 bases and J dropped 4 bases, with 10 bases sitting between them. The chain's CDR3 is CASSYSTPVYNEQFF. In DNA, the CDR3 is TGTGCCAGCAGTTACTCGACGCCAGTTTACAATGAGCAGTTCTTC.

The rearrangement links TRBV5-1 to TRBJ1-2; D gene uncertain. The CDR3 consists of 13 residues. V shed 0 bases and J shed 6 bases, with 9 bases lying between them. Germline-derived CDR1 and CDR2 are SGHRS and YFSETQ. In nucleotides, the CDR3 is TGCGCCAGCAGCTTGGAAGGGATCAATGGCTACACCTTC. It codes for CASSLEGINGYTF.

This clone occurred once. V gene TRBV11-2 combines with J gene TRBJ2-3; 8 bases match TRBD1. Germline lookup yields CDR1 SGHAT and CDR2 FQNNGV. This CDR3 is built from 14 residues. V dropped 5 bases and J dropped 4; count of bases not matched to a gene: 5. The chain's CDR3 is CASSKDRGPDTQYF. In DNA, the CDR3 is TGTGCCAGCAGCAAAGACAGGGGACCAGATACGCAGTATTTT.